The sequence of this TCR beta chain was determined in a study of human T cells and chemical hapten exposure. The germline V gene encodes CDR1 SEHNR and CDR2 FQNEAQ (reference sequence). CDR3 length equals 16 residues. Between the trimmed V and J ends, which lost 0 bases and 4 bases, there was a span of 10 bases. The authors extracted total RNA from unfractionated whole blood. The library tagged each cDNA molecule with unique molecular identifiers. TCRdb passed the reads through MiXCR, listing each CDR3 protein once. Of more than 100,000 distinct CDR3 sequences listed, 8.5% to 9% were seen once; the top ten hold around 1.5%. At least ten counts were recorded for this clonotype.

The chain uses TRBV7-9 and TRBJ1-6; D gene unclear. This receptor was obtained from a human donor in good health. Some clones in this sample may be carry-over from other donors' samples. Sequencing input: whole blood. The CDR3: CASSLAMMQYNSPLHF. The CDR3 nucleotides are TGTGCCAGCAGCTTAGCGATGATGCAGTATAATTCACCCCTCCACTTT.